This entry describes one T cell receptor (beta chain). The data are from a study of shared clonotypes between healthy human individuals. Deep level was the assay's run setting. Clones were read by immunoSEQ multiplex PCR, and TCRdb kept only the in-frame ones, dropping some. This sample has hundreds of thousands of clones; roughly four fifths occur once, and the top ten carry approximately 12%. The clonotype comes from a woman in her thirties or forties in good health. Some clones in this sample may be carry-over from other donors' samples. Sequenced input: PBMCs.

Here the CDR3 reads CASSPGTGDPGHYGYTF. DNA for the CDR3: TGCGCCAGCAGTCCCGGGACAGGGGACCCAGGGCACTATGGCTACACCTTC. The V gene is TRBV5-1, the J gene TRBJ1-2, with 10 bases lining up with TRBD1. Trimming removed 5 bases from V and 3 bases from J; junction bases left unmatched: 13. CDR3 size: 17 residues. Looked up from germline, CDR1 is SGHRS and CDR2 is YFSETQ. Complete variable domain (other parts from reference TRBV5-1 and TRBJ1-2): KAGVTQTPRYLIKTRGQQVTLSCSPISGHRSVSWYQQTPGQGLQFLFEYFSETQRNKGNFPGRFSGRQFSNSRSEMNVSTLELGDSALYLCASSPGTGDPGHYGYTFGSGTRLTVV.